The clone carrying this T cell receptor beta chain was counted a few times. The CDR3 extends over 11 amino acids. V shed 7 bases and J shed 3 bases, with 7 bases lying between them. Molecular barcoding with unique molecular identifiers was used for the TCRbeta library. In TCRdb, the PCR reads were re-called with MiXCR into one record per CDR3 protein. The sample holds a few hundred thousand distinct CDR3 sequences, roughly 22% seen once. This entry is derived from a study of T-cell reconstitution after alpha-beta-depleted transplantation in children. The chain links TRBV12-3 or TRBV12-4 to TRBJ2-7, with D unclear. This TCR came from a human donor who donated a stem cell graft to a child with acute myeloid leukemia. Material: PBMCs from the stem cell graft donor, obtained from the stem cell graft. Here the CDR3 DNA reads TGTGCCAGCACCCCTAGCTACGAGCAGTACTTC. It translates to CASTPSYEQYF.